Listed below are T cell receptor beta chains from one sample, sequenced in a study of graft-versus-host responses after intestinal transplantation. Produced via immunoSEQ multiplex PCR; TCRdb's table is partial and in-frame only. The repertoire holds some 40,000 clones, with 91% as singletons. The input for sequencing was PBMCs, taken 524 days after transplant. These receptors were taken from a human patient who received an intestinal transplant, so some T cells may come from the graft donor. Both conserved end residues are part of each CDR3. The D gene is left open where the match is weak.

d_gene,j_gene,v_gene,CDR3aa,CDR3nt
-,TRBJ2-5,TRBV6-5,CASSYSAGVGTQYF,TGTGCCAGCAGTTACTCGGCTGGAGTGGGGACCCAGTACTTC
TRBD2,TRBJ2-3,TRBV2,CASLPRGIPSGHDGTDTQYF,TGTGCCAGCTTGCCACGAGGGATTCCTAGCGGGCATGATGGGACAGATACGCAGTATTTT
-,TRBJ1-2,TRBV30,CAWSQASSAYGYTF,TGTGCCTGGAGTCAAGCCAGTTCCGCCTATGGCTACACCTTC
TRBD2,TRBJ2-3,TRBV9,CASSLGTSPESDTQYF,TGTGCCAGCAGCCTAGGGACTAGCCCTGAATCCGATACGCAGTATTTT
TRBD1,TRBJ1-4,TRBV6-5,CASATDRGQGEKLFF,TGTGCCAGCGCTACGGACAGGGGGCAAGGTGAAAAACTGTTTTTT
-,TRBJ1-5,TRBV7-9,CASSLVGAGGNQPQHF,TGTGCCAGCAGCTTAGTTGGGGCAGGGGGCAATCAGCCCCAGCATTTT
-,TRBJ1-1,TRBV27,CASSLSSGARTEAFF,TGTGCCAGCAGTTTATCATCAGGGGCACGCACTGAAGCTTTCTTT
TRBD2,TRBJ2-1,TRBV19,CATIRGGSGRFGEQFF,TGTGCCACCATTCGAGGTGGTAGCGGGAGATTTGGTGAGCAGTTCTTC
-,TRBJ2-5,TRBV10-3,CAISESIPDTYEQYF,TGTGCCATCAGTGAGTCGATCCCGGATACCTACGAACAGTACTTC
TRBD2,TRBJ2-4,TRBV27,CASSEGRGGALAKNIQYF,TGTGCCAGCAGTGAGGGGAGGGGCGGAGCCCTAGCCAAAAACATTCAGTACTTC
-,TRBJ2-3,TRBV6-1,CASSDGLNVDTQYF,TGTGCCAGCAGTGACGGACTAAACGTCGATACGCAGTATTTT
-,TRBJ1-5,TRBV19,CASSRGQSNQPQHF,TGTGCCAGTAGCCGAGGACAGTCCAATCAGCCCCAGCATTTT
TRBD2,TRBJ2-5,TRBV7-8,CASSLGPAGIQTQYF,TGTGCCAGCAGCTTAGGGCCAGCGGGAATACAGACCCAGTACTTC
-,TRBJ2-1,TRBV9,CASSVGAGVSYNEQFF,TGTGCCAGCAGCGTAGGCGCGGGTGTGAGCTACAATGAGCAGTTCTTC
-,TRBJ2-5,TRBV9,CASSVRDNTQETQYF,TGTGCCAGCAGCGTACGGGACAACACTCAAGAGACCCAGTACTTC
TRBD1,TRBJ1-5,TRBV28,CASSLQGAGNQPQHF,TGTGCCAGCAGTTTACAGGGGGCTGGCAATCAGCCCCAGCATTTT
-,TRBJ1-6,TRBV5-5,CASSSTTGSYSPLHF,TGTGCCAGCAGTTCTACGACAGGATCCTATTCACCCCTCCACTTT
-,TRBJ2-3,TRBV5-8,CASSLNRPLSTDTQYF,TGTGCCAGCAGCTTGAACAGGCCGCTTAGCACAGATACGCAGTATTTT
TRBD2,TRBJ2-7,TRBV4-1,CASRYRASGTYEQYF,TGCGCCAGCAGGTACAGGGCTAGCGGGACTTACGAGCAGTACTTC
TRBD1,TRBJ2-7,TRBV5-8,CASIPGTGIPYEQYF,TGTGCCAGCATCCCCGGGACAGGGATCCCCTACGAGCAGTACTTC
-,TRBJ2-7,TRBV5-4,CASSLAGGLSYEQYF,TGTGCCAGCAGCTTGGCCGGGGGACTTTCCTACGAGCAGTACTTC
-,TRBJ2-2,TRBV9,CASSELSANTGELFF,TGTGCCAGCAGCGAGTTGAGCGCGAACACCGGGGAGCTGTTTTTT
TRBD2,TRBJ2-1,TRBV9,CASSPPEGTRMIGPQFF,TGTGCCAGCAGCCCTCCTGAGGGGACTAGGATGATCGGGCCCCAGTTCTTC
TRBD2,TRBJ2-1,TRBV11-2,CASSQPLAGSYNEQFF,TGTGCCAGCAGCCAACCCCTAGCGGGCTCCTACAATGAGCAGTTCTTC